The next 5 T cell receptor beta chains were all read from a single sample in a study of T cell responses to AZD1222 COVID-19 vaccine. The assay was immunoSEQ multiplex PCR, and TCRdb's table has in-frame clones only and misses some. The sample contains about 180,000 clones, about 89% of which appear only once. Sequencing used peripheral blood, obtained on day 0 of AZD1222 vaccination. All receptors come from an adult in good health.

CDR3 in DNA: TGTGCCAGCAGCATACCCGGGGTCACCGGGGAGCTGTTTTTT. It codes for CASSIPGVTGELFF. The rearrangement links TRBV28 to TRBJ2-2, with D possibly being TRBD2 (5 bases). The ends were cut back, 6 bases at V and 4 bases at J, with 12 bases in the middle. CDR1 MDHEN and CDR2 SYDVKM come from the germline V gene. The CDR3 has 14 residues.

This clone has just one count. This chain connects TRBV7-6 to TRBJ1-3; TRBD1 aligns across 7 bases. Germline lookup yields CDR1 SGHVS and CDR2 FNYEAQ. CDR3 length equals 17 residues. The trim removed 1 base at V and 0 bases at J, leaving 6 bases unmatched. The DNA for the CDR3 is TGTGCCAGCAGCTTAGTGGAGACAGGGTCCTCTGGAAACACCATATATTTT. It yields the protein CASSLVETGSSGNTIYF.

This clone was seen just once. The chain joins TRBV5-1 to TRBJ2-7; the D gene is possibly TRBD1 (5 bases). V lost 0 bases and J 0 bases, leaving 19 bases between the germline ends. This CDR3 has 18 amino acids. The germline V gene encodes CDR1 SGHRS and CDR2 YFSETQ. The CDR3: CASSLVAQGALSSYEQYF. The DNA for the CDR3 is TGCGCCAGCAGCTTGGTGGCCCAGGGTGCGCTCAGCTCCTACGAGCAGTACTTC.

This rearrangement joins TRBV28 to TRBJ1-2; tentative D call: TRBD1 (6 bases). Germline values: CDR1 MDHEN, CDR2 SYDVKM. Trimming left V 5 bases short and J 7 bases short, with 23 bases between. The CDR3 is made up of 16 amino acids. The CDR3 DNA reads TGTGCCAGCAGTCCCTCCGGGACAAGAGCCCGGGGTGGCTACACCTTC. Residues: CASSPSGTRARGGYTF.

The chain carries TRBV2 and TRBJ1-5; D is perhaps TRBD1 (6 bases). Trimming took 2 bases from V and 7 from J, leaving 12 bases between them. The CDR3 has 14 amino acids. Germline-derived CDR1 and CDR2 are SNHLY and FYNNEI. CDR3 sequence: CASSEQGTRQPQHF. The CDR3 bases are TGTGCCAGCAGTGAACAGGGGACGAGGCAGCCCCAGCATTTT.